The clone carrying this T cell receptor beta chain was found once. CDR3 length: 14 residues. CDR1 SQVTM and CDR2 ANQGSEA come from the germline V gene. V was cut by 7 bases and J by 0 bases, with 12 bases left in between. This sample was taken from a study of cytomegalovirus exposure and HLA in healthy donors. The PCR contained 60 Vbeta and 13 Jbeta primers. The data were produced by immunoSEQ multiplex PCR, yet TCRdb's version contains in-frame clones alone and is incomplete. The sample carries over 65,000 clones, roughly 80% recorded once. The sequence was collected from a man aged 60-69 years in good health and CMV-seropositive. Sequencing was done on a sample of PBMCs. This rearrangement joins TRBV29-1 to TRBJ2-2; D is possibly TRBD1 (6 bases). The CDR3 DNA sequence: TGCAGCGCGCAGGGGCCGTCGAACACCGGGGAGCTGTTTTTT. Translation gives CSAQGPSNTGELFF.